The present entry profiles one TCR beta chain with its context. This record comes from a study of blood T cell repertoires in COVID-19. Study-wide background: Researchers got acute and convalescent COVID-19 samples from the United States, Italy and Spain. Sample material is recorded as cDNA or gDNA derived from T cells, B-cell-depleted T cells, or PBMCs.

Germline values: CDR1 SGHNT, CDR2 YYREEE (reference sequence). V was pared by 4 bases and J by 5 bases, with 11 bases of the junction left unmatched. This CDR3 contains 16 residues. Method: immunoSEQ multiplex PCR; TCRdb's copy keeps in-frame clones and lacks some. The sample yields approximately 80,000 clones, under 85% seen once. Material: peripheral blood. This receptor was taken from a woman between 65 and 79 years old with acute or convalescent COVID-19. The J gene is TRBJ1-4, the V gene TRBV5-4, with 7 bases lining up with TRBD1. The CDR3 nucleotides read TGTGCCAGCAGCACAAAACGACAGGGCCTAAATGAAAAACTGTTTTTT. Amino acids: CASSTKRQGLNEKLFF.